This entry describes one TCR beta chain. Its antigen is currently unknown. Some clones are missing from TCRdb's copy, which holds only in-frame ones; the method was immunoSEQ multiplex PCR. The sample contains roughly 640,000 clones, around two thirds of which appear only once. This sample was included in a study of shared clonotypes between healthy human individuals. About the research overall: Each donor contributed plates that comprised three CD4 naive, three CD4 memory, two CD8 naive and one CD8 memory. Study results and limitations: Estimated clonotype richness was generally higher in naive than memory subsets. The rarefaction results pointed to incomplete sorted-subset sequencing despite large depth.

CD4+ cells were split into CD45RA+ naive and CD45RA-negative memory subsets. The TCR originated in a young woman in good health. Sequenced input: memory CD4+ T cells sorted from blood. Stated subset: CD45RA-negative fraction.

CDR3 DNA: TGTGCCAGTAGTCGGGTAGCGGGAGGTCAGACCCAGTACTTC. Its protein is CASSRVAGGQTQYF. The chain couples TRBV19 to TRBJ2-5, with 10 bases identical to TRBD2. The CDR3 runs to 14 residues. Per germline, CDR1 LNHDA and CDR2 SQIVND (reference sequence). Losses at the gene ends were 5 bases for V and 6 bases for J; bases not matched to a gene: 6. The full variable domain, its missing parts supplied by reference TRBV19 and TRBJ2-5, is DGGITQSPKYLFRKEGQNVTLSCEQNLNHDAMYWYRQDPGQGLRLIYYSQIVNDFQKGDIAEGYSVSREKKESFPLTVTSAQKNPTAFYLCASSRVAGGQTQYFGPGTRLLVL.